This TCR beta chain appears in the sequencing data of a study of Graves' ophthalmopathy and Graves' hyperthyroidism. RNA served as the template for amplifying TCR beta CDR3 regions. The first-round RT-PCR employed HTBI primers together with the Qiagen OneStep RT-PCR kit. A multiplex PCR was then performed as the second round. TCRdb re-called the multiplex PCR reads through MiXCR, storing one row per CDR3 protein. The table lists approximately 480,000 distinct CDR3 sequences, around an eighth of them singletons. At least ten counts were recorded for this clonotype. This CDR3 spans 15 amino acids. Trimming stripped 5 bases from V and 2 bases from J, with 16 bases between. CDR1 and CDR2 (germline): SEHNR, FQNEAQ (reference sequence).

The rearrangement links TRBV7-9 to TRBJ2-7; D unclear. This TCR was recovered from a woman between 25 and 40 years old with Graves' ophthalmopathy. Sequenced input: blood. The CDR3 DNA follows: TGTGCCAGCAGCCCAGACTCCACAGTGCCCTACGAGCAGTACTTC. This codes for CASSPDSTVPYEQYF.